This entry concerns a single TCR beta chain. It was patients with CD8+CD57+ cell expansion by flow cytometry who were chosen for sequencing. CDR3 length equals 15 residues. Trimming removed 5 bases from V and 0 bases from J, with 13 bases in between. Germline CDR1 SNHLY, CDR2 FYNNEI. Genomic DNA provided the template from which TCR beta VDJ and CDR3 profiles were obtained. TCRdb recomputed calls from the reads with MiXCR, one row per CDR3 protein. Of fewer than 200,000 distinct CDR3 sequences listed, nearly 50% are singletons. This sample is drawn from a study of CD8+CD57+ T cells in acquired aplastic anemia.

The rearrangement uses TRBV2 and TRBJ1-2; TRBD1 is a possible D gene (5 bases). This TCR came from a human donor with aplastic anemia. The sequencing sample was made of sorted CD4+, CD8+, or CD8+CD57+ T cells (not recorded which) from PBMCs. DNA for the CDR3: TGTGCCAGCAGTCGGACACCGAATGCTAACTATGGCTACACCTTC. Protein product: CASSRTPNANYGYTF.